The T cell receptor beta chain described here comes from a study of cytomegalovirus exposure and HLA in healthy donors. Germline V gene lookup returns CDR1 SGHDT and CDR2 YYEEEE. The CDR3 is made up of 15 amino acids. The germline V and J ends were trimmed by 4 bases and 2 bases, with 10 bases remaining between them. Points from the study as a whole: CMV serostatus was the sole immune exposure information available. Fewer N-insertions than the approximately 610-donor mean were reportedly shown by an Asian-associated ancestry cluster in a later analysis. Cytomegalovirus status was reportedly diagnosed by the classifier with high specificity and sensitivity. Later on, an analysis showed TCR association rates differing by HLA locus, with DRB1 the most and HLA-C the fewest.

Use of 60 Vbeta and 13 Jbeta primers characterized the PCR. TCRdb's table, derived via immunoSEQ multiplex PCR, lists solely in-frame clones and lacks some. The sample records approximately 74,000 clones, 63% being singletons. In regard to this clone: Its antigen is as yet unknown.

The sequencing sample was made of PBMCs. The chain couples TRBV5-6 to TRBJ2-6, with a possible D match to TRBD1 (5 bases). The receptor was derived from a man aged 25 to 40 in good health and CMV-seropositive. CDR3 in amino acids: CASSGAVAGANVLTF. CDR3 nucleotide sequence: TGTGCCAGCAGCGGGGCCGTGGCTGGGGCCAACGTCCTGACTTTC. The full variable domain, with the rest looked up from reference TRBV5-6 and TRBJ2-6, is DAGVTQSPTHLIKTRGQQVTLRCSPKSGHDTVSWYQQALGQGPQFIFQYYEEEERQRGNFPDRFSGHQFPNYSSELNVNALLLGDSALYLCASSGAVAGANVLTFGAGSRLTVL.